This TCR beta chain was identified in a study of shared clonotypes between healthy human individuals. Turning to the study itself: Per donor, CD8 memory used one plate, CD8 naive used two, CD4 memory used three and CD4 naive used three. Study-level results: Across subsets, estimated richness was generally greater for naive than for memory populations.

About this clone: Antigen unknown.

How the authors handled the data: From ImmunoSEQ came sequences covering only the junction and carrying no quality scores, so filtering differed. The table came from immunoSEQ multiplex PCR; TCRdb's copy has only in-frame clones and leaves some out. V and J calls and clone size are those listed in that table; D and trimming were worked out from the DNA. The table has 2 million to 2.5 million clones, about 90% seen once. CD45RA-negative memory and CD45RA+ naive subsets were split from the CD4+ cells. Germline assignment: CDR1 SGDLS and CDR2 YYNGEE. V lost 3 bases and J 6 bases, leaving 18 bases between the germline ends. The CDR3 sequence is 15 residues long.

The sample taken for sequencing was naive CD4+ T cells from PBMCs. Specified subset: CD45RA+ positively selected. The sequence was collected from a young man in good health. Some clones in this sample may be carry-over from other donors' samples. The rearrangement joins TRBV9 to TRBJ2-5, with D maybe TRBD2 (6 bases). DNA for the CDR3: TGTGCCAGCAGCGAGGAGGAGGGCTATATGAAGACCCAGTACTTC. Translated: CASSEEEGYMKTQYF.